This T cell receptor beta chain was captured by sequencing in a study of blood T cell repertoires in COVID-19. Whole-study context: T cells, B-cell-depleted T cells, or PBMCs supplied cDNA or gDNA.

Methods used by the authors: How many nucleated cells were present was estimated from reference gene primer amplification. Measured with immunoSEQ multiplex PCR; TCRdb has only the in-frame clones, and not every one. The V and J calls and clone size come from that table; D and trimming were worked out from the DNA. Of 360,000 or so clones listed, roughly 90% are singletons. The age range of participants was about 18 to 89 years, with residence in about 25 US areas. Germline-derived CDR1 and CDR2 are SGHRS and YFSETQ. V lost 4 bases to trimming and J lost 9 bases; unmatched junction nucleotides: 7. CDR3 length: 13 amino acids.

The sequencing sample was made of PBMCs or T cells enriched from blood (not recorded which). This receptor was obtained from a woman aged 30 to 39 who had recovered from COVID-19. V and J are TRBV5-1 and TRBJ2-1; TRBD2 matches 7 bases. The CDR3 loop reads CASSDSGRGEQFF. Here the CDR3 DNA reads TGCGCCAGCAGCGATAGCGGGCGGGGTGAGCAGTTCTTC.